The table lists the clone carrying this T cell receptor (beta chain) with a few counts. Antigen unknown. These data are taken from a study of T-cell memory formation after mild COVID-19. About the study: Largely donor-specific sequence clusters came from a couple of donors. Points from the study as a whole: CD4/CD8 balance held among clones contracting day 15 to 85, and later expanders leaned CD4+.

TCRdb called the 5' RACE reads again in MiXCR, with one record for every CDR3 protein. The data contain approximately 260,000 distinct CDR3 sequences, 15% to 20% of them singletons. Germline V gene data show CDR1 as DFQATT and CDR2 as SNEGSKA (reference sequence). The CDR3 covers 13 residues. V was pared by 4 bases and J by 4 bases, with 11 bases between. This chain uses TRBV20-1 with TRBJ1-5; D uncertain. This TCR derives from a man aged 18 to 35 who had mild COVID-19 (a few samples of this study predate the infection). Cell type and time point are not known. Sequenced: PBMCs or a T cell subset sorted from them (not recorded which). The CDR3 is CSAKGTSNQPQHF. The CDR3 bases are TGCAGTGCTAAAGGCACCTCTAATCAGCCCCAGCATTTT.